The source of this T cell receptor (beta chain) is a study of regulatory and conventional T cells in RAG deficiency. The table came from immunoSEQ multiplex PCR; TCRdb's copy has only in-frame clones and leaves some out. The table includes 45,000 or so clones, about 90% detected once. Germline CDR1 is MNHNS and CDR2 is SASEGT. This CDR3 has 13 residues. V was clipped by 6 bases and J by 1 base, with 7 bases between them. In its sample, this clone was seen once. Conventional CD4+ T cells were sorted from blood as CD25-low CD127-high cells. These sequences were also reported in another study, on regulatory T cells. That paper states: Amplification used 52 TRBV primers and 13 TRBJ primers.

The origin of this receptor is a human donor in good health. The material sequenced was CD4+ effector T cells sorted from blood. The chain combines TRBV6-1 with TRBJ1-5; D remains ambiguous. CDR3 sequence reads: CASSGNSNQPQHF. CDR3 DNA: TGTGCCAGCAGCGGAAACAGCAATCAGCCCCAGCATTTT.